Below, 23 T cell receptor beta chains from the same sample are listed, as sequenced in a study of blood T cell repertoires in COVID-19. Profiled with immunoSEQ multiplex PCR; TCRdb holds only in-frame clones, not every one. The profile shows nearly 250,000 clones, 86% of them singletons. The sequenced sample was peripheral blood. The receptors shown here come from a woman aged 55 to 70 who had recovered from COVID-19.

V usage is TRBV7-9 and J usage is TRBJ2-4, with D uncertain. This CDR3 is 13 amino acids long. The germline V and J ends were trimmed by 2 bases and 6 bases, with 8 bases remaining between them. CDR1 and CDR2 from the germline V gene are SEHNR and FQNEAQ (reference sequence). The chain's CDR3 is CASSLSSRNIQYF. The CDR3 DNA is TGTGCCAGCAGCTTAAGTTCGCGAAACATTCAGTACTTC. Using reference TRBV7-9 and TRBJ2-4 for the parts outside the CDR3, the full variable domain is DTGVSQNPRHKITKRGQNVTFRCDPISEHNRLYWYRQTLGQGPEFLTYFQNEAQLEKSRLLSDRFSAERPKGSFSTLEIQRTEQGDSAMYLCASSLSSRNIQYFGAGTRLSVL.

The chain recombines TRBV7-3 with TRBJ1-2, with 7 bases identical to TRBD1. Trimming removed 5 bases from V and 7 bases from J; junction bases left unmatched: 19. CDR1 is SGHTA, CDR2 FQGTGA, per germline. This CDR3 is 17 amino acids long. The CDR3 region has the DNA TGTGCCAGCAGCCCCCCCGGGACAGTGGGTCGGGAGAGTGGCTACACCTTC. As protein: CASSPPGTVGRESGYTF.

V and J are TRBV18 and TRBJ1-1, with D unresolved. In germline, CDR1 is KGHSH, CDR2 LQKENI. This CDR3 spans 14 amino acids. V lost 2 bases and J 2 bases, leaving 9 bases between the germline ends. In nucleotides, the CDR3 is TGTGCCAGCTCACCAGTCAACAGAAACACTGAAGCTTTCTTT. Protein sequence: CASSPVNRNTEAFF. Supplemented by reference TRBV18 and TRBJ1-1, the full variable domain reads NAGVMQNPRHLVRRRGQEARLRCSPMKGHSHVYWYRQLPEEGLKFMVYLQKENIIDESGMPKERFSAEFPKEGPSILRIQQVVRGDSAAYFCASSPVNRNTEAFFGQGTRLTVV.

Here the CDR3 reads CASSLPGETYEQYF. The CDR3, as DNA: TGCGCCAGCAGCTTACCAGGGGAAACCTACGAGCAGTACTTC. The rearrangement joins TRBV5-1 to TRBJ2-7; D is perhaps TRBD1 (6 bases). Germline loops: CDR1 SGHRS, CDR2 YFSETQ. The germline V and J ends were trimmed by 2 bases and 2 bases, with 11 bases remaining between them. The CDR3 runs 14 residues.

The CDR3 DNA reads as TGCAGCGTTGAACTGCAGTTCTCTGGAAACACCATATATTTT. It yields the protein CSVELQFSGNTIYF. The chain employs TRBV29-1 and TRBJ1-3; D not certain. CDR1 is SQVTM and CDR2 is ANQGSEA in the germline V gene. V lost 2 bases, J lost 0 bases, and 8 bases lay in between. The CDR3 runs 14 residues.

The chain uses TRBV6-5 and TRBJ1-1; TRBD1 matches at 8 bases. Germline CDR1 and CDR2: MNHEY and SVGAGI. This CDR3 has 13 amino acids. V shed 3 bases and J 4 bases; nucleotides not matched to a gene: 1. CDR3: CASSYDRGTEAFF. The CDR3 region has the DNA TGTGCCAGCAGTTATGACAGGGGCACTGAAGCTTTCTTT.

This sequence joins TRBV10-1 and TRBJ1-2; 9 bases align to TRBD1. CDR1 is WNHNN, CDR2 SYGVQD, per germline (reference sequence). This CDR3 has 16 amino acids. V gave up 5 bases and J gave up 3 bases; unmatched junction bases: 10. DNA of the CDR3: TGCGCCAGCAGTCCTCCCGGGACAGGGCAGGACTATGGCTACACCTTC. This translates into CASSPPGTGQDYGYTF.

This clone appeared a few times. The sample holds other DNA sequences that translate to the same CDR3. This chain uses TRBV3-1 (or the pseudogene TRBV3-2) with TRBJ1-3; D is unresolved. This CDR3 has 14 amino acids. V was clipped by 1 base and J by 0 bases, with 4 bases between them. CDR1 is LGHDT, CDR2 YNNKEL, per germline (reference sequence). The CDR3 DNA follows: TGTGCCAGCAGCCAAGGACACTCTGGAAACACCATATATTTT. It specifies CASSQGHSGNTIYF.

The chain combines TRBV7-3 with TRBJ2-1; TRBD2 might be the D (6 bases). CDR3 length: 15 amino acids. V dropped 5 bases and J dropped 3 bases, with 14 bases sitting between them. The V gene's germline CDR1 is SGHTA and CDR2 FQGTGA. This chain's CDR3 is CASSLPGGFYNEQFF. The CDR3 nucleotides are TGTGCCAGCAGCCTCCCCGGAGGGTTCTACAATGAGCAGTTCTTC.

The genes are TRBV7-8 and TRBJ2-7; D uncertain. Trimming pared 2 bases from V and 3 bases from J, leaving 11 bases between. This CDR3 comprises 14 residues. Germline assignment: CDR1 SGHVS and CDR2 FQNEAQ. CDR3 nucleotides: TGTGCCAGCAGCTTAAGTTCAGGTTTCTACGAGCAGTACTTC. It translates to CASSLSSGFYEQYF.

The chain employs TRBV4-3 and TRBJ2-1, with 12 positions matching TRBD2. The CDR3 runs 19 residues. The germline V gene encodes CDR1 LGHNA and CDR2 YSLEER. J was trimmed by 0 bases and V by 3 bases; bases with no gene match: 9. CDR3 sequence reads: CASSHETSGGPDSYNEQFF. The CDR3 region has the DNA TGCGCCAGCAGCCATGAGACTAGCGGGGGTCCCGACTCCTACAATGAGCAGTTCTTC.

This clone was seen a few times. The DNA for the CDR3 is TGTGCCAGCAGCCCAAGAGACGGGGGAACGACTGAAGCTTTCTTT. It yields the protein CASSPRDGGTTEAFF. V gene TRBV9 combines with J gene TRBJ1-1; a possible D gene is TRBD1 (5 bases). Trimming took 4 bases from V and 5 from J, leaving 18 bases between them. Germline loops: CDR1 SGDLS, CDR2 YYNGEE. This CDR3 spans 15 amino acids.

This rearrangement joins TRBV6-5 to TRBJ1-2; 8 nucleotides line up with TRBD1. The junction had 11 bases not matched to a gene; V was cut back by 5 bases and J by 6 bases. The germline V gene encodes CDR1 MNHEY and CDR2 SVGAGI. This CDR3 spans 15 amino acids. CDR3 nucleotide sequence: TGTGCCAGCAGTACCTCAGGGGGCGCAAAAGATGGCTACACCTTC. Translation gives CASSTSGGAKDGYTF.

CDR3 amino acids: CASSSGGGGKPQHF. The DNA for the CDR3 is TGTGCCAGCAGCTCGGGGGGCGGTGGGAAGCCCCAGCATTTT. J is TRBJ1-5 and V is TRBV5-4; the D gene is possibly TRBD1 (6 bases). V lost 3 bases to trimming and J lost 8 bases, with 15 bases between them. There are 14 residues in the CDR3. Germline V gene lookup returns CDR1 SGHNT and CDR2 YYREEE (reference sequence).

V and J are TRBV7-9 and TRBJ1-2; possible D gene TRBD1, 5 bases. CDR3 length: 13 amino acids. Trimming left V 8 bases short and J 0 bases short, with 10 bases between. Germline V gene sequence: CDR1 SEHNR, CDR2 FQNEAQ (reference sequence). The CDR3 here is CASRGVANYGYTF. CDR3 sequence (DNA): TGTGCCAGCCGGGGGGTTGCTAACTATGGCTACACCTTC.

The chain carries TRBV29-1 and TRBJ1-1, with 9 positions matching TRBD1. The CDR3 spans 14 residues. Losses at the gene ends were 4 bases for V and 5 bases for J; bases not matched to a gene: 8. From germline, CDR1 is SQVTM and CDR2 ANQGSEA. Here the CDR3 DNA reads TGCAGCGTTGGTGGGACAGGGAGTGGAACTGAAGCTTTCTTT. It translates to CSVGGTGSGTEAFF.

The J gene is TRBJ1-6, the V gene TRBV9; D is uncertain. The CDR3 spans 19 residues. Deletions cut 4 bases from V and 0 bases from J, with 20 bases between. Per the germline V gene, CDR1 is SGDLS and CDR2 is YYNGEE. As DNA, the CDR3 is TGTGCCAGCAGCCCACCGTTCGTAAAGGAGGGCTCCTATAATTCACCCCTCCACTTT. Amino acids: CASSPPFVKEGSYNSPLHF.

This sequence joins TRBV5-1 and TRBJ2-2; perhaps TRBD1 as D (6 bases). This CDR3 is 16 amino acids long. Germline V gene lookup returns CDR1 SGHRS and CDR2 YFSETQ. V was shortened by 4 bases and J by 0 bases, with 13 bases between the two germline ends. The CDR3 is CASSHRQATNTGELFF. CDR3 DNA: TGCGCCAGCAGCCATAGACAGGCCACGAACACCGGGGAGCTGTTTTTT.

The J gene is TRBJ2-3, the V gene TRBV4-3, with 9 positions matching TRBD2. This CDR3 spans 17 amino acids. V was clipped by 2 bases and J by 2 bases; unmatched bases: 8. Germline assignment: CDR1 LGHNA and CDR2 YSLEER. CDR3 sequence: CASSQSSAGGLTDTQYF. The CDR3 DNA follows: TGCGCCAGCAGCCAATCCTCAGCGGGGGGACTCACAGATACGCAGTATTTT.

The chain links TRBV28 to TRBJ1-6; 7 bases are a match to TRBD1. V shed 2 bases, J shed 9 bases, and the junction held 7 bases outside the gene matches. CDR1 is MDHEN and CDR2 is SYDVKM in the germline V gene. This CDR3 contains 15 residues. The CDR3 nucleotides read TGTGCCAGCAGTTTACTTACAGGGGCTCCTTCACCCCTCCACTTT. This codes for CASSLLTGAPSPLHF.

The V and J genes are TRBV7-2 and TRBJ2-3; the match to TRBD1 covers 7 bases. Trimming cost V 5 bases and J 1 base; bases outside gene matches: 12. CDR1 SGHTA and CDR2 FQGNSA come from the germline V gene. The CDR3 has 17 residues. The CDR3, as DNA: TGTGCCAGCAGCCGTATCCTTTTGGGACAGCGCACAGATACGCAGTATTTT. Translation gives CASSRILLGQRTDTQYF.

This chain connects TRBV27 to TRBJ2-3; 10 bases agree with TRBD1. Unmatched junction bases numbered 2, after V lost 3 bases and J lost 11 bases. CDR1 is MNHEY, CDR2 SMNVEV, per germline (reference sequence). The CDR3 spans 12 residues. The CDR3 loop is CASSFDRGRQYF. The CDR3 nucleotides are TGTGCCAGCAGTTTTGACAGGGGGCGGCAGTATTTT.

This chain connects TRBV6-2 or TRBV6-3 to TRBJ2-1; 11 bases line up with TRBD2. This CDR3 comprises 14 residues. CDR1 is MNHEY and CDR2 is SVGEGT in the germline V gene. Germline trimming cut 8 bases from V and 5 bases from J; bases unmatched to any gene: 5. Here the CDR3 DNA reads TGTGCCAGCCGTTCTAGCGGGGGGAACAATGAGCAGTTCTTC. It translates to CASRSSGGNNEQFF.